This TCR beta chain was identified during a study of blood T cell repertoires in COVID-19. Study information: The samples span acute and convalescent COVID-19 from the United States, Italy and Spain.

During active infection, Seattle patients enrolled and were then monitored through disease. The V end was cut by 1 base, the J end by 7 bases, with 10 bases between. The germline CDR1 and CDR2 sequences are SGHTA and FQGNSA. The CDR3 is 13 amino acids. Original processing methods: Amplification of reference gene primers was used by the study to estimate nucleated cell counts. Assay: immunoSEQ multiplex PCR; the TCRdb copy retains only in-frame clones and omits some. V, J and clone size are taken as reported in that table, and D and trimming were inferred from the DNA itself. The table lists approximately 190,000 clones, roughly 80% of them singletons.

Sequenced input: peripheral blood. The chain carries TRBV7-2 and TRBJ2-5, with D possibly being TRBD2 (5 bases). The receptor's source is a woman between 55 and 75 years old with COVID-19, enrolled during active disease. The CDR3 protein is CASSLEGVATQYF. The CDR3 region has the DNA TGTGCCAGCAGCTTAGAGGGAGTCGCGACCCAGTACTTC.